This is a list of T cell receptor beta chains from one sample in a study of T cells in lung cancer brain metastases. Method: immunoSEQ multiplex PCR; TCRdb's copy keeps in-frame clones and lacks some. The sample consists of about 2,800 clones, under 95% of them appearing once. Specimen: tumor tissue from the primary lung tumor. The receptors come from a woman in her forties or fifties with non-small cell lung cancer. CDR3s include the opening cysteine and the closing phenylalanine or tryptophan. The D gene is left open where the match is weak. Clone size is not always given. Where it is, it says once, few, many or a class for expanded clones.

V: TRBV6-6
size: NA
D: TRBD1
J: TRBJ2-3
DNA: TGTGCCACAGCCTGGACAGGGGTTGGAGATACGCAGTATTTT
CDR3: CATAWTGVGDTQYF

V: TRBV19
size: NA
D: TRBD1
J: TRBJ2-7
DNA: TGTGCCAGTAGTATAGAAGAGGGACAGGGGTACGAGCAGTACTTC
CDR3: CASSIEEGQGYEQYF

V: TRBV6-4
size: once
D: TRBD1
J: TRBJ2-1
DNA: TGTGCCAGCAGTAAAATCCAGGGGGCGGGTGAGCAGTTCTTC
CDR3: CASSKIQGAGEQFF

V: TRBV5-4
size: NA
D: TRBD1
J: TRBJ2-6
DNA: TGTGCCAGCAGCTCGGGTGGACAGGCAACCTTTGGGGCCAACATCCTGACTTTC
CDR3: CASSSGGQATFGANILTF

V: TRBV5-1
size: NA
D: TRBD2
J: TRBJ2-7
DNA: TGCGCCAGCACCCGGGATAGCGGGTCCTCCTACGAGCAGTACTTC
CDR3: CASTRDSGSSYEQYF

V: TRBV9
size: once
D: TRBD2
J: TRBJ2-1
DNA: TGTGCCAGCAGCGTAGGGCTAGCGGGGTTGAATGAGCAGTTCTTC
CDR3: CASSVGLAGLNEQFF

V: TRBV4-3
size: NA
D: NA
J: TRBJ2-2
DNA: TGCGCCAGCAGCCAAGATCGGCAGGGCACAAGGGGGACCGGGGAGCTGTTTTTT
CDR3: CASSQDRQGTRGTGELFF

V: TRBV18
size: NA
D: TRBD2
J: TRBJ2-7
DNA: TGTGCCAGCTCACCCGGAGCGGGAGTAGTCAACGAGCAGTACTTC
CDR3: CASSPGAGVVNEQYF

V: TRBV18
size: NA
D: NA
J: TRBJ1-5
DNA: TGTGCCAGCTCACCACAGGCAGCCCCTCATCAGCCCCAGCATTTT
CDR3: CASSPQAAPHQPQHF

V: TRBV4-3
size: NA
D: TRBD1
J: TRBJ1-2
DNA: TGCGCCAGCAGCCAAGATGCAGGGGGTAACTCTGCCTATGGCTACACCTTC
CDR3: CASSQDAGGNSAYGYTF